This is a list of T cell receptor beta chains from one sample in a study of T cells in localized non-small cell lung cancer. Some clones are missing from TCRdb's copy, which holds only in-frame ones; the method was immunoSEQ multiplex PCR. The table includes under 55,000 clones, over 60% detected once. The sample in question was PBMCs, obtained before any cancer treatment. These receptors were taken from a woman aged 40-69 years with stage II lung adenocarcinoma. The CDR3 runs from the conserved cysteine through the conserved F or W. The D gene is left open where the match is weak. Expanded clones are given a class, and other clones once, few, many or no size at all.

V gene: TRBV4-3
J gene: TRBJ1-2
D gene: -
clone size: -
CDR3 DNA: TGCGCCAGCAGCCAAGGGGACATTGCTGGCTACACCTTC
CDR3 protein: CASSQGDIAGYTF

V gene: TRBV30
J gene: TRBJ2-7
D gene: TRBD2
clone size: -
CDR3 DNA: TGTGCCGGCGGGGTTAGCGGGGGCTCCTACGAGCAGTACTTC
CDR3 protein: CAGGVSGGSYEQYF

V gene: TRBV5-1
J gene: TRBJ2-3
D gene: -
clone size: -
CDR3 DNA: TGCGCCAGCATGGCCGGAGGGATCAACACAGATACGCAGTATTTT
CDR3 protein: CASMAGGINTDTQYF

V gene: TRBV5-4
J gene: TRBJ2-1
D gene: -
clone size: -
CDR3 DNA: TGTGCCAGCAGCTTGAGGGTTTTCGAGCAGTTCTTC
CDR3 protein: CASSLRVFEQFF

V gene: TRBV15
J gene: TRBJ1-2
D gene: TRBD1
clone size: -
CDR3 DNA: TGTGCCACCAGCAGCCACTACCCTCGGGGACAGGGAGGGGGCTACACCTTC
CDR3 protein: CATSSHYPRGQGGGYTF

V gene: TRBV5-4
J gene: TRBJ1-5
D gene: -
clone size: once
CDR3 DNA: TGTGCCAGCAGCTTTGGGGGGGCAGGGAAGCCCCAGCATTTT
CDR3 protein: CASSFGGAGKPQHF

V gene: TRBV28
J gene: TRBJ1-1
D gene: -
clone size: few
CDR3 DNA: TGTGCCAGCAGTTCTGGACTCGAAGCTTTCTTT
CDR3 protein: CASSSGLEAFF

V gene: TRBV19
J gene: TRBJ1-2
D gene: TRBD1
clone size: medium-sized
CDR3 DNA: TGTGCCACCCAGGGACAGGCTACCTATGGCTACACCTTC
CDR3 protein: CATQGQATYGYTF

V gene: TRBV5-1
J gene: TRBJ2-5
D gene: -
clone size: -
CDR3 DNA: TGCGCCAGCAGCCCAATTCCTTTGACAGGTACGGAGACCCAGTACTTC
CDR3 protein: CASSPIPLTGTETQYF

V gene: TRBV5-5
J gene: TRBJ1-4
D gene: -
clone size: -
CDR3 DNA: TGTGCCAGCAGTCCTCTAGGGGCCCCTAATGAAAAACTGTTTTTT
CDR3 protein: CASSPLGAPNEKLFF

V gene: TRBV10-3
J gene: TRBJ1-3
D gene: -
clone size: -
CDR3 DNA: TGTGCCATGAGACAGGCCGAAGGAAACACCATATATTTT
CDR3 protein: CAMRQAEGNTIYF

V gene: TRBV2
J gene: TRBJ2-5
D gene: TRBD2
clone size: -
CDR3 DNA: TGTGCCAGCAGCAAACGGGGGGGGGAAGAGACCCAGTACTTC
CDR3 protein: CASSKRGGEETQYF

V gene: TRBV28
J gene: TRBJ1-5
D gene: -
clone size: -
CDR3 DNA: TGTGCCAGCAGGCGTGGGGGGGGCCGCAATCAGCCCCAGCATTTT
CDR3 protein: CASRRGGGRNQPQHF

V gene: TRBV7-9
J gene: TRBJ1-2
D gene: TRBD1
clone size: -
CDR3 DNA: TGTGCCAGCAGCTTAGGCCTGACAGGGGGACTTTATGGCTACACCTTC
CDR3 protein: CASSLGLTGGLYGYTF

V gene: TRBV7-3
J gene: TRBJ2-5
D gene: TRBD2
clone size: -
CDR3 DNA: TGTGCCAGCAGCCAAGATCCGACTAGCGGGGTAGAGACCCAGTACTTC
CDR3 protein: CASSQDPTSGVETQYF

V gene: TRBV7-9
J gene: TRBJ1-1
D gene: TRBD1
clone size: -
CDR3 DNA: TGTGCCAGCAGCTTAGGGCCCGGGACAGGGGGCATGAACACTGAAGCTTTCTTT
CDR3 protein: CASSLGPGTGGMNTEAFF

V gene: TRBV29-1
J gene: TRBJ2-2
D gene: -
clone size: -
CDR3 DNA: TGCAGCGTTTCAGTAGTTGTGACCGGGGAGCTGTTTTTT
CDR3 protein: CSVSVVVTGELFF

V gene: TRBV18
J gene: TRBJ1-1
D gene: TRBD1
clone size: -
CDR3 DNA: TGTGCCAGCTCAGGACAGGGCTTAGGCACTGAAGCTTTCTTT
CDR3 protein: CASSGQGLGTEAFF

V gene: TRBV7-6
J gene: TRBJ1-1
D gene: TRBD1
clone size: -
CDR3 DNA: TGTGCCAGCAGCTTAGCGAAGGTCGAAACAGGGGGCCTGAACACTGAAGCTTTCTTT
CDR3 protein: CASSLAKVETGGLNTEAFF

V gene: TRBV7-9
J gene: TRBJ2-1
D gene: TRBD2
clone size: few
CDR3 DNA: TGTGCCCTCCGGGGGGATAATGAGCAGTTCTTC
CDR3 protein: CALRGDNEQFF

V gene: TRBV5-1
J gene: TRBJ2-7
D gene: TRBD1
clone size: -
CDR3 DNA: TGCGCCAGCAGCCCATGGAGCGGGACAGGGGGCGAGCAGTACTTC
CDR3 protein: CASSPWSGTGGEQYF

V gene: TRBV4-1
J gene: TRBJ1-3
D gene: -
clone size: few
CDR3 DNA: TGCGCCAGCAGCCGTGGAAACACCATATATTTT
CDR3 protein: CASSRGNTIYF

V gene: TRBV5-1
J gene: TRBJ2-3
D gene: TRBD2
clone size: -
CDR3 DNA: TGCGCCAGCAGCTTGCCCACTAGCGGCACAGATACGCAGTATTTT
CDR3 protein: CASSLPTSGTDTQYF

V gene: TRBV29-1
J gene: TRBJ1-1
D gene: -
clone size: -
CDR3 DNA: TGCAGCGGAAGACGGAACACTGAAGCTTTCTTT
CDR3 protein: CSGRRNTEAFF

V gene: TRBV19
J gene: TRBJ1-2
D gene: -
clone size: -
CDR3 DNA: TGTGCCAGTAGTACCTCGGCAGGGTCCTATGGCTACACCTTC
CDR3 protein: CASSTSAGSYGYTF

V gene: TRBV6-1
J gene: TRBJ1-2
D gene: -
clone size: -
CDR3 DNA: TGTGCCAGCAGTGATTGGCTGCCCTATGGCTACACCTTC
CDR3 protein: CASSDWLPYGYTF

V gene: TRBV10-1
J gene: TRBJ2-3
D gene: -
clone size: -
CDR3 DNA: TGCGCCAGCAGCCCACTTTTCAGCATTCGGGAAGATACGCAGTATTTT
CDR3 protein: CASSPLFSIREDTQYF

V gene: TRBV28
J gene: TRBJ2-7
D gene: -
clone size: -
CDR3 DNA: TGTGCCAGCAGAGCCGGGAGCTCCTACGAGCAGTACTTC
CDR3 protein: CASRAGSSYEQYF

V gene: TRBV16
J gene: TRBJ1-1
D gene: -
clone size: -
CDR3 DNA: TGTGCCAGCAGCCAAGAGGGAGTGACTGAAGCTTTCTTT
CDR3 protein: CASSQEGVTEAFF

V gene: TRBV4-3
J gene: TRBJ2-7
D gene: -
clone size: -
CDR3 DNA: TGCGCCAGCAGCCAAGGCGGGGGCTACGACGAGCAGTACTTC
CDR3 protein: CASSQGGGYDEQYF

V gene: TRBV29-1
J gene: TRBJ1-4
D gene: -
clone size: -
CDR3 DNA: TGCAGCGTTGAAGGTGGACAGACTAATGAAAAACTGTTTTTT
CDR3 protein: CSVEGGQTNEKLFF

V gene: TRBV5-1
J gene: TRBJ2-3
D gene: TRBD1
clone size: -
CDR3 DNA: TGCGCCAGCAGCCCCCGGGACAGTCAAAATACGCAGTATTTT
CDR3 protein: CASSPRDSQNTQYF

V gene: TRBV19
J gene: TRBJ1-1
D gene: TRBD1
clone size: -
CDR3 DNA: TGTGCCAGTATTCTGAGCGACAGGGGGCAAAAAGAGAACACTGAAGCTTTCTTT
CDR3 protein: CASILSDRGQKENTEAFF

V gene: TRBV6-5
J gene: TRBJ2-2
D gene: -
clone size: -
CDR3 DNA: TGTGCCAGCAGCCAGGTTTATGCGAACACCGGGGAGCTGTTTTTT
CDR3 protein: CASSQVYANTGELFF

V gene: TRBV7-2
J gene: TRBJ2-7
D gene: -
clone size: -
CDR3 DNA: TGTGCCAGCAGTAACATCCCGGCCTACGAGCAGTACTTC
CDR3 protein: CASSNIPAYEQYF

V gene: TRBV2
J gene: TRBJ1-2
D gene: -
clone size: -
CDR3 DNA: TGTGCCAGCAGGAGAGGACTTGGGGGCGACTATGGCTACACCTTC
CDR3 protein: CASRRGLGGDYGYTF

V gene: TRBV28
J gene: TRBJ1-1
D gene: -
clone size: -
CDR3 DNA: TGTGCCAGCAGTTTCAGGGCCGCCGGAGCTTTCTTT
CDR3 protein: CASSFRAAGAFF

V gene: TRBV5-1
J gene: TRBJ1-1
D gene: -
clone size: -
CDR3 DNA: TGCGCCAGCAGCTTGGTAATGGGTAAGAGCACTGAAGCTTTCTTT
CDR3 protein: CASSLVMGKSTEAFF

V gene: TRBV29-1
J gene: TRBJ2-1
D gene: -
clone size: once
CDR3 DNA: TGCAGCGTTAAACCAAGCGGTACCGCGGGTGAGCAGTTCTTC
CDR3 protein: CSVKPSGTAGEQFF

V gene: TRBV4-3
J gene: TRBJ1-4
D gene: -
clone size: -
CDR3 DNA: TGCGCCAGCAGCCAAGGGGGGACACCCCCCACACCGTGGTTTGCAACTAATGAAAAACTGTTTTTT
CDR3 protein: CASSQGGTPPTPWFATNEKLFF

V gene: TRBV7-9
J gene: TRBJ1-1
D gene: -
clone size: -
CDR3 DNA: TGTGCCAGCAGCTCTAGGGGCGGGAACACTGAAGCTTTCTTT
CDR3 protein: CASSSRGGNTEAFF

V gene: TRBV19
J gene: TRBJ2-7
D gene: -
clone size: few
CDR3 DNA: TGTGCCAGTAGTGGGGGATTAGGCGGCGAGCAGTACTTC
CDR3 protein: CASSGGLGGEQYF